Described below is a single T cell receptor (beta chain) sequence and its context. Method: immunoSEQ multiplex PCR; TCRdb's copy keeps in-frame clones and lacks some. The data contain about 140,000 clones, less than 90% of them seen just once; the ten biggest clones take up roughly 2.5%. These data are taken from a study of blood T cell repertoires in COVID-19. The TCR comes from a human donor with COVID-19, enrolled during active disease. The donor label of this sample is uncertain. The sequenced material came from peripheral blood.

CDR3: CSVTFSGQDSYEQYF. CDR3 bases: TGCAGCGTCACCTTTTCGGGACAGGACTCCTACGAGCAGTACTTC. This sequence joins TRBV29-1 and TRBJ2-7; 8 bases fit TRBD1. Germline CDR1 reads SQVTM; CDR2 reads ANQGSEA. The V segment lost 6 bases and the J segment 0 bases; nucleotides outside the gene matches: 10. The CDR3 extends over 15 amino acids.